Here is one TCR beta chain with its context. Study processing details: How many nucleated cells were present was estimated from reference gene primer amplification. Profiled with immunoSEQ multiplex PCR; TCRdb holds only in-frame clones, not every one. Clone size and V and J calls were adopted from that table, with D and trimming inferred from the DNA. Of fewer than 110,000 clones listed, 70% to 90% are singletons. This specimen belongs to a study of blood T cell repertoires in COVID-19. Overall study context: From the United States, Italy and Spain came samples of acute and convalescent COVID-19. Sample material is recorded as cDNA or gDNA derived from T cells, B-cell-depleted T cells, or PBMCs.

The CDR3 is 16 amino acids. The V gene's germline CDR1 is LNHDA and CDR2 SQIVND (reference sequence). After removal of 7 bases from V and 2 bases from J, the junction contained 11 bases not matched to a gene. The chain joins TRBV19 to TRBJ1-2, with 9 nucleotides matching TRBD1. This clonotype was sampled from a human donor in a cohort sampled during active COVID-19. Sequenced sample: peripheral blood. CDR3 DNA: TGTGCCAGTATCCGTTCCGGGACAGGGAAAAACTATGGCTACACCTTC. Protein sequence: CASIRSGTGKNYGYTF.